This TCR beta chain was profiled in a study of post-analysis software for immune sequencing data (dated by TCRdb to 2015 to 2017). For the wider study: Disease courses on record covered relapsing-remitting, secondary progressive and progressive-relapsing multiple sclerosis, though some patients had no subtype annotation. The multiple sclerosis patient repertoires were compared with about a dozen previously published healthy control repertoires from donors aged about 6 to 26 years. A subset of samples was prepared in parallel using single-end sample barcoding, then pooled and co-amplified after Illumina adapter ligation. Paper-wide results and their limitations: Patients showed significantly higher frequencies than controls for roughly five TRBV segments, among them TRBV5-6, TRBV5-1 and TRBV20-1. The multiple sclerosis patient group was slightly younger than the control group. Compared with controls, multiple sclerosis patients had significantly lower normalized Chao1 diversity, a finding suggesting substantial peripheral T-cell clonal expansion. When samples were clustered directly using the F measure, samples prepared in the same batch co-clustered strongly, which prompted a batch-effect correction.

To demonstrate the VDJtools post-analysis software, TCR beta repertoires were profiled from the peripheral blood of about 13 young patients with multiple sclerosis. The patients with multiple sclerosis were children and adolescents between roughly 6 and 17 years of age. Receptors were amplified or captured by PCR. The data were produced on an Illumina HiSeq 2500. To reduce PCR and sequencing biases, unique molecular identifiers were built into the TCR beta cDNA libraries. Every 1 to 10 million input T cells yielded approximately 500,000 cDNA molecules, meaning each molecule approximated one T cell. The patient libraries were prepared and sequenced with the same protocol used for the earlier healthy control dataset. Within a given batch, samples were prepared together, multiplexed and sequenced on the same HiSeq lane. The authors' pipeline ran thus. Raw barcoded reads were processed with MIGEC, and single-read molecular identifier groups were discarded before consensus assembly and CDR3 extraction. VDJtools was used for post-analysis of the clonotype tables, with diversity normalized by down-sampling every dataset to the smallest sample size. Repertoire overlap clustering matched CDR3 amino acid but not nucleotide sequences to correct batch-related cross-sample contamination. The public reads were run again by TCRdb, first through fastp at Q25 and then through MiXCR, and only productive beta chains were kept. Rows matching on CDR3 protein sequence are summarized as one entry with the most common DNA and genes. The V and J calls and clone size come from TCRdb's table, not from the authors' own analysis. The sample has about 760,000 distinct CDR3 sequences on record, about 32% of them singletons. The ten top clones hold about 0.5% of the sample.

This clonotype has just a few counts. Its cognate antigen has yet to be identified. One base away there is no much larger clone; base qualities are not given. The germline V gene supplies CDR1 SGHTA and CDR2 FQGNSA. Relative to germline, V is 1 base shorter and J is 6 bases shorter, with 12 bases between their ends. The CDR3 spans 15 residues, from the cysteine through the phenylalanine. Here the CDR3 DNA is all that survives: 45 bases in frame from base 1. This clonotype was sampled from a girl between 10 and 17 years old with multiple sclerosis. The chain is made from TRBV7-2 and TRBJ1-4, with the D gene too uncertain to name. The sample taken for sequencing was blood. The CDR3 corresponds to CASSLVSGSDEKLFF. The DNA sequence reads TGTGCCAGCAGCTTAGTTTCGGGTTCGGATGAAAAACTGTTTTTT.